The sequence of this T cell receptor beta chain was determined in a study of T cell repertoires in cytomegalovirus infection. Across the study: Well-studied HLA-B-restricted CMV epitopes were used in the study alongside recently identified HLA-C-restricted ones. Indications came from public TCR beta signatures; they pointed to CMV infection and to a matching HLA type.

The V end lost 5 bases, the J end lost 2 bases, and 16 bases lay between the germline ends. The germline CDR1 and CDR2 sequences are SEHNR and FQNEAQ (reference sequence). The CDR3 is 15 residues long. In TCRdb, the reads were re-called with MiXCR into one record per CDR3 protein. The data show fewer than 1,000,000 distinct CDR3 sequences, around 32% seen once. Details on this clonotype: The target antigen is unknown.

Findings and caveats of the study: Totalled public TCR beta family frequency picked out people who carried CMV plus the relevant HLA. HLA-C-restricted CMV clonotypes gave the most frequent clonotype in two of eight donors.

The source was cultured CD8+ T cells from PBMCs, collected from culture after CMV antigen stimulation. The receptor was derived from a human donor in good health (CMV status not recorded). Some clones in this sample may be carry-over from other donors' samples. V usage is TRBV7-9 and J usage is TRBJ2-7; tentatively, D is TRBD1 or TRBD2 (5 bases each). The CDR3 region has the DNA TGTGCCAGCAGCCCGGGTGGGGGTGGAACCTACGAGCAGTACGTC. Translation: CASSPGGGGTYEQYV.